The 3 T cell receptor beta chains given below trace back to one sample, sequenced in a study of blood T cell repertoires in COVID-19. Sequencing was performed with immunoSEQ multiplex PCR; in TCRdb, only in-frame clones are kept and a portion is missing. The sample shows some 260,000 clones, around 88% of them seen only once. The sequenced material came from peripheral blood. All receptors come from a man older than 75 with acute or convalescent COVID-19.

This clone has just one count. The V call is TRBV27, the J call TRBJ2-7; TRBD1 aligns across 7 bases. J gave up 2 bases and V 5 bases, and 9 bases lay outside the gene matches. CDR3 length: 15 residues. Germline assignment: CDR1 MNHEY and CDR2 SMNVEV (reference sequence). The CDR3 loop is CASSPRQGVPYEQYF. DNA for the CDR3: TGTGCCAGCAGTCCGCGACAGGGAGTTCCCTACGAGCAGTACTTC.

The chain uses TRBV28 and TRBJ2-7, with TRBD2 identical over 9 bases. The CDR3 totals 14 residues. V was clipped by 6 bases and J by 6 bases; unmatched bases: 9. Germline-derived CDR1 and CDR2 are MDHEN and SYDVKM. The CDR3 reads CASSLLAGTAEQYF. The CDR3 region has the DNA TGTGCCAGCAGCCTACTAGCGGGTACCGCCGAGCAGTACTTC.

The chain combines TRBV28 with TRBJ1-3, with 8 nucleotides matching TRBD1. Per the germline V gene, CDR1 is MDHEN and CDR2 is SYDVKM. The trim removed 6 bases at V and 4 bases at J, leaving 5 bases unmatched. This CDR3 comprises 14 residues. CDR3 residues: CASRQTGEGNTIYF. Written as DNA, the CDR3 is TGTGCCAGCAGACAGACAGGGGAGGGAAACACCATATATTTT.